Following are 5 T cell receptor beta chains from one sample sequenced in a study of shared clonotypes between healthy human individuals. The protocol was immunoSEQ multiplex PCR, while the TCRdb copy is restricted to in-frame clones and leaves out a portion. Here the sample spans roughly 2,300,000 clones, 85% to 95% being singletons. Sequencing used naive CD4+ T cells from PBMCs. Stated subset: CD45RA+ positively selected. These receptors came from a man between 18 and 35 years old in good health. Some clones in this sample may be carry-over from other donors' samples.

The J gene is TRBJ2-2, the V gene TRBV20-1; a possible D gene is TRBD2 (5 bases). The CDR3 totals 11 residues. V lost 7 bases and J lost 11, with 14 bases in between. The germline CDR1 and CDR2 sequences are DFQATT and SNEGSKA (reference sequence). This CDR3 reads CSGAHRGELFF. CDR3 DNA sequence: TGCAGTGGTGCTCACCGGGGAGAGCTGTTTTTT.

The V gene is TRBV7-8, the J gene TRBJ2-1; D is unclear. The germline CDR1 and CDR2 sequences are SGHVS and FQNEAQ. Trimming removed 2 bases from V and 6 bases from J, with 11 bases in between. This CDR3 comprises 14 residues. The CDR3 loop reads CASSLLDNRNEQFF. The CDR3 DNA reads TGTGCCAGCAGCTTATTAGACAATCGCAATGAGCAGTTCTTC.

Only a few counts were recorded for this clone. CDR3 nucleotide sequence: TGTGCCAGCAGTGGGACAACTTATGGCTACACCTTC. It yields the protein CASSGTTYGYTF. The rearrangement links TRBV6-1 to TRBJ1-2, with a possible D match to TRBD1 (5 bases). CDR3 size: 12 residues. Trimming stripped 4 bases from V and 5 bases from J, with 8 bases between. The V gene's germline CDR1 is MNHNS and CDR2 SASEGT.

The V call is TRBV6-5, the J call TRBJ1-2, with a tentative D call TRBD1 (6 bases). The CDR3 has 14 amino acids. V lost 6 bases to trimming and J lost 3 bases, with 14 bases between them. CDR1 and CDR2 from the germline V gene are MNHEY and SVGAGI. CDR3 loop: CASSRGQIDYGYTF. CDR3 sequence (DNA): TGTGCCAGCAGCAGAGGACAGATCGACTATGGCTACACCTTC.

This rearrangement joins TRBV28 to TRBJ2-5; tentatively, D is TRBD2 (6 bases). The CDR3 consists of 12 residues. Germline CDR1 and CDR2: MDHEN and SYDVKM. V lost 7 bases to trimming and J lost 6 bases, with 12 bases between them. The CDR3 reads CASTGGVKTQYF. As DNA, the CDR3 is TGTGCCAGCACTGGCGGGGTAAAGACCCAGTACTTC. Full variable domain (outside the CDR3, taken from reference TRBV28 and TRBJ2-5): DVKVTQSSRYLVKRTGEKVFLECVQDMDHENMFWYRQDPGLGLRLIYFSYDVKMKEKGDIPEGYSVSREKKERFSLILESASTNQTSMYLCASTGGVKTQYFGPGTRLLVL.